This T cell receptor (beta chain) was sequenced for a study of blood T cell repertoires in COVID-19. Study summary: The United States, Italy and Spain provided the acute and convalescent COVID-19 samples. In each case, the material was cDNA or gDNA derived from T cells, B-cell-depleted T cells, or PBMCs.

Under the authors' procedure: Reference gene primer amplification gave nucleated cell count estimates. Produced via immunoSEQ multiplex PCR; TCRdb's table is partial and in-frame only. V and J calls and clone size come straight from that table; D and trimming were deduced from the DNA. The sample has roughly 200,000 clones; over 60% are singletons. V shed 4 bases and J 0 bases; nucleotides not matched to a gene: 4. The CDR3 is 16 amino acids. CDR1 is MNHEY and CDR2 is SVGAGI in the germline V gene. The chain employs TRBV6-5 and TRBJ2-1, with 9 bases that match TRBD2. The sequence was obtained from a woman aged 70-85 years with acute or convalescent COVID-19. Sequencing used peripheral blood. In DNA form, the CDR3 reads TGTGCCAGCAGTTGGACTAGCGCTAGCTCCTACAATGAGCAGTTCTTC. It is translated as CASSWTSASSYNEQFF.